The entry below describes one T cell receptor (beta chain). The antigen is undetermined. These data originate in a study of neoadjuvant anti-PD-1 for oral cavity cancer. The CDR3 runs 16 residues. Germline V CDR1 and CDR2: LNHDA, SQIVND (reference sequence). J lost 0 bases, V lost 8 bases, and 10 bases had no gene match. General study results and limits: Post-nivolumab, blood T cell clonality was significantly elevated in non-responders.

Some clones are missing from TCRdb's copy, which holds only in-frame ones; the method was immunoSEQ multiplex PCR. The data contain roughly 14,000 clones, roughly 70% of them singletons. The chain carries TRBV19 and TRBJ1-3, with 7 nucleotides matching TRBD1. The sample here was PBMCs, taken before nivolumab (anti-PD-1) treatment. The sequence was obtained from a person aged 35-79 years with oral cavity squamous cell carcinoma. This CDR3 is CASDRGTASSGNTIYF. CDR3 DNA sequence: TGTGCCAGTGACCGCGGGACAGCGAGCTCTGGAAACACCATATATTTT.